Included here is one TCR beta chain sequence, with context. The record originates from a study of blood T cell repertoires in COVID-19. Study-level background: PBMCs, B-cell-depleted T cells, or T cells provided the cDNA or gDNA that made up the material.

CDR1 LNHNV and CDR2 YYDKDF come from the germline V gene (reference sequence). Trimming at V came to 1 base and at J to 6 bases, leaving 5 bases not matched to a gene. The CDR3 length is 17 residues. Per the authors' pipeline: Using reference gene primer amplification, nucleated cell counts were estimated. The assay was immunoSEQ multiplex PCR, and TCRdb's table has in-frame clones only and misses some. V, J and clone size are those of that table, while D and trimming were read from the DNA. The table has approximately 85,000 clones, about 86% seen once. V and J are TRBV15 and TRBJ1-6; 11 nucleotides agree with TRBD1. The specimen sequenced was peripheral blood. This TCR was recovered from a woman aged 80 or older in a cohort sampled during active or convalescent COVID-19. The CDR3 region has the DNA TGTGCCACCAGCAGAGGCGGACAGGGGGCACTTAATTCACCCCTCCACTTT. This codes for CATSRGGQGALNSPLHF.